This T cell receptor (beta chain) emerged from a study of blood T cell repertoires in COVID-19. Method: immunoSEQ multiplex PCR; TCRdb's copy keeps in-frame clones and lacks some. The sample carries some 300,000 clones, approximately 88% recorded once. With 3 bases removed from V and 5 bases from J, the gap between germline ends came to 13 bases. The CDR3 runs to 14 residues. Germline CDR1 MNHEY, CDR2 SMNVEV (reference sequence). J is TRBJ1-2 and V is TRBV27; possibly TRBD1 for D (6 bases). This receptor was taken from a woman younger than 45 who had recovered from COVID-19. What was sequenced was PBMCs or T cells enriched from blood (not recorded which). CDR3 sequence reads: CASSFRQVGYGYTF. The CDR3 region has the DNA TGTGCCAGCAGTTTCCGACAGGTTGGGTATGGCTACACCTTC.